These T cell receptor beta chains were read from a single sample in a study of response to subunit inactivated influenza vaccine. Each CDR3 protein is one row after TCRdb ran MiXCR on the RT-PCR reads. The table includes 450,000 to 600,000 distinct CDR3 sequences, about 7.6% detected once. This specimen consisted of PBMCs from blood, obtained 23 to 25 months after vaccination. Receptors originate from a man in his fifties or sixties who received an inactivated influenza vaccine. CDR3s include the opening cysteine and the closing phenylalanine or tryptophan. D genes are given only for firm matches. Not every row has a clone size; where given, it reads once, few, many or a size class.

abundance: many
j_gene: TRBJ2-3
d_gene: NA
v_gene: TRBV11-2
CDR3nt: TGTGCCAGCAGCTGGGGACCCCGTAGCACAGATACGCAGTATTTT
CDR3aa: CASSWGPRSTDTQYF

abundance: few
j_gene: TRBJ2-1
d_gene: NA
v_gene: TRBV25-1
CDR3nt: TGTGCCAGCAGTGATCCGAGCCGGGACTCCAATGAGCAGTTCTTC
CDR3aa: CASSDPSRDSNEQFF

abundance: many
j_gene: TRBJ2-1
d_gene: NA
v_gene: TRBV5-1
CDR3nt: TGCGCCAGCAGCTGGACAGCCGGGACTGGGGGCAATGAGCAGTTCTTC
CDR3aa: CASSWTAGTGGNEQFF

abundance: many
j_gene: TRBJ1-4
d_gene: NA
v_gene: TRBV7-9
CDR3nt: TGTGCCAGCAGCACCCGAGGGGGGGCGCAGGAAAAACTGTTTTTT
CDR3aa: CASSTRGGAQEKLFF

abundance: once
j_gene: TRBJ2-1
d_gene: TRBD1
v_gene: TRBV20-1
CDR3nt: TGCAGAGCTCCTAAACTGGACAGGGCCTACTACAATGAGCAGTTCTTC
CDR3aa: CRAPKLDRAYYNEQFF

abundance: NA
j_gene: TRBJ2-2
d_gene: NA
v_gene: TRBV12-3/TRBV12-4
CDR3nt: TGTGCCAGCAGTTGGCAGGGTGGCGGGGAGCTGTTTTTT
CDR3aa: CASSWQGGGELFF

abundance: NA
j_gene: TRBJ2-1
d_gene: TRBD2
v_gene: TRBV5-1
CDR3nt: TGCGCCAGCAGCTACGGACTAGCGGCCCACGGAAGCTCCTACAATGAGCAGTTCTTC
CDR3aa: CASSYGLAAHGSSYNEQFF

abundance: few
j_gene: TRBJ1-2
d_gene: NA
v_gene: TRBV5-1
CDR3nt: TGCGCCAGCAGCTTGTCGCCACAGTACTATGGCTACACCTTC
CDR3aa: CASSLSPQYYGYTF

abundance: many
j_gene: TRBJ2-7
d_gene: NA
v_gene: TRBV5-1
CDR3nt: TGTGCCAGCAGCTTAGAGTCCTACGAGCAGTACTTC
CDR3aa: CASSLESYEQYF

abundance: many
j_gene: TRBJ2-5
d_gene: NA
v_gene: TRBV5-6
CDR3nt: TGTGCCAGCAGCTTGGCAGGTTTCCAAGAGACCCAGTACTTC
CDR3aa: CASSLAGFQETQYF

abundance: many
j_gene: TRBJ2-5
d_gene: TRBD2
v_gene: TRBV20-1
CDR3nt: TGCAGTGCCTTCCACCCCGACCTCGGACTAGCGGGGTGGAAGGCCCAGTACTTC
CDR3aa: CSAFHPDLGLAGWKAQYF

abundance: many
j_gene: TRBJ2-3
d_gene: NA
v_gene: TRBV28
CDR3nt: TGTGCCAGCAGTTTATTCACAGATACGCAGTATTTT
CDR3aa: CASSLFTDTQYF

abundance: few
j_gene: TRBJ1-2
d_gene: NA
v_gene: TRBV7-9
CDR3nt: TGTGCCAGCAGCTTTTTGTCTGACTATGGCTACACCTTC
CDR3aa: CASSFLSDYGYTF

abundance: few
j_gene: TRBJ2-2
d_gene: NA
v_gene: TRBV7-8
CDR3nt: TGTGCCAGCAGCTTATACGGGACTTCGAACACCGGGGAGCTGTTTTTT
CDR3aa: CASSLYGTSNTGELFF

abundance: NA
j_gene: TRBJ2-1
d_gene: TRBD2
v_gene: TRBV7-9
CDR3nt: TGTGCCAGCAGCTTATCCCTGGGGACTAGCGGGAAGCAGTTCTTC
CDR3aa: CASSLSLGTSGKQFF